These T cell receptor beta chains were read from a single sample in a study of early T cells in non-severe SARS-CoV-2 infection. Each CDR3 protein gets one entry after TCRdb re-called the 5' RACE reads with MiXCR. Altogether 20,000 to 25,000 distinct CDR3 sequences are present, nearly 5.5% being singletons, with the ten largest covering about 10%. Sequenced material: whole blood. The source is an adult who was a healthcare worker with PCR-confirmed SARS-CoV-2 infection or an uninfected control (not recorded which). The CDR3 runs from the conserved cysteine through the conserved F or W. A D gene is named only where the DNA matches it firmly. Rows give clone size only sometimes, using once, few, many, or a class for an expanded clone.

CDR3aa	CDR3nt	abundance	v_gene	j_gene	d_gene
CASSSLAASQETQYF	TGTGCCAGCAGCTCCCTAGCGGCATCTCAAGAGACCCAGTACTTC	many	TRBV11-3	TRBJ2-5	TRBD2
CASSPEEVRGTQYF	TGTGCCAGCAGCCCCGAGGAGGTTCGGGGGACCCAGTACTTC	many	TRBV11-3	TRBJ2-5	NA
CSARTHSLEQYF	TGCAGTGCCCGAACCCACTCCTTAGAGCAGTACTTC	many	TRBV20-1	TRBJ2-7	NA
CASSVPMTGLQETQYF	TGTGCCAGCAGCGTCCCAATGACAGGGTTGCAAGAGACCCAGTACTTC	many	TRBV7-2	TRBJ2-5	TRBD1
CASSLDLKKNTEAFF	TGTGCCAGCAGCTTGGACCTCAAAAAGAACACTGAAGCTTTCTTT	many	TRBV5-4	TRBJ1-1	NA
CASSTPLNTEAFF	TGTGCCAGCAGCACCCCTTTGAACACTGAAGCTTTCTTT	NA	TRBV5-4	TRBJ1-1	NA
CASSFHLAGGDNEQFF	TGTGCCAGCAGCTTCCACCTAGCGGGAGGGGACAATGAGCAGTTCTTC	few	TRBV11-2	TRBJ2-1	TRBD2
CASRAKLQGIYGYTF	TGTGCCAGCAGGGCCAAGTTACAGGGAATCTATGGCTACACCTTC	many	TRBV6-1	TRBJ1-2	NA
CASSPRGQGYYEQYF	TGTGCCAGCTCACCCAGAGGACAGGGGTACTACGAGCAGTACTTC	many	TRBV18	TRBJ2-7	TRBD1
CASSEALGSSVELFF	TGTGCCAGCAGTGAAGCGCTCGGGAGTTCCGTGGAGCTGTTTTTT	NA	TRBV2	TRBJ2-2	NA
CASRRRPGGYTGELFF	TGTGCCAGCCGCCGACGGCCAGGGGGGTACACCGGGGAGCTGTTTTTT	few	TRBV12-3/TRBV12-4	TRBJ2-2	NA
CASSPGRPAQSNTEAFF	TGCGCCAGCAGCCCTGGCCGGCCAGCCCAAAGCAACACTGAAGCTTTCTTT	few	TRBV5-1	TRBJ1-1	NA
CAISESGGLETQYF	TGTGCCATCAGTGAGTCGGGAGGGTTGGAGACCCAGTACTTC	many	TRBV10-3	TRBJ2-5	TRBD2
CASSNRGDGGTDTQYF	TGTGCCAGCTCCAACAGGGGCGACGGTGGCACAGATACGCAGTATTTT	many	TRBV19	TRBJ2-3	TRBD1
CASSQDYTQETQYF	TGCGCCAGCAGCCAAGATTACACGCAAGAGACCCAGTACTTC	NA	TRBV4-3	TRBJ2-5	NA
CASSLRVEQYF	TGTGCCAGCAGTTTAAGGGTGGAGCAGTACTTC	few	TRBV28	TRBJ2-7	NA
CSFKGNTEAFF	TGCAGTTTTAAGGGGAACACTGAAGCTTTCTTT	NA	TRBV29-1	TRBJ1-1	NA
CASSLVGGNNEQFF	TGTGCCAGCAGCTTAGTGGGGGGAAACAATGAGCAGTTCTTC	many	TRBV7-8	TRBJ2-1	NA
CASSDSSDYNEQFF	TGTGCCAGCAGTGACTCATCGGACTACAATGAGCAGTTCTTC	NA	TRBV6-4	TRBJ2-1	NA
CASSLGGAGGYSGEQFF	TGTGCTAGCAGCTTAGGAGGCGCAGGGGGCTATTCGGGTGAGCAGTTCTTC	many	TRBV7-7	TRBJ2-1	TRBD1
CASSYSIDPTDLNTGELFF	TGTGCCAGCAGTTACTCGATAGACCCCACAGATTTGAACACCGGGGAGCTGTTTTTT	many	TRBV6-2/TRBV6-3	TRBJ2-2	NA
CASSPFTGGIYEQYF	TGTGCCAGCAGTCCCTTCACAGGGGGCATCTACGAGCAGTACTTC	many	TRBV28	TRBJ2-7	TRBD1
CASSPIGLQEGNTEAFF	TGTGCCAGCAGCCCAATTGGGTTGCAGGAGGGGAACACTGAAGCTTTCTTT	many	TRBV7-9	TRBJ1-1	NA
CASSLAYGGEQFF	TGTGCCAGCAGCTTAGCGTATGGTGGGGAGCAGTTCTTC	many	TRBV11-1	TRBJ2-1	NA
CASSPEERGELFF	TGTGCCAGCAGCCCGGAGGAGCGCGGGGAGCTGTTTTTT	NA	TRBV7-3	TRBJ2-2	NA
CASRVSGNTIYF	TGTGCCAGCAGGGTCTCTGGAAACACCATATATTTT	once	TRBV28	TRBJ1-3	NA
CASSALGAGPYNEQFF	TGTGCCAGCAGTGCCCTCGGGGCGGGGCCCTACAATGAGCAGTTCTTC	many	TRBV12-3/TRBV12-4	TRBJ2-1	NA
CASSYSYSNRYEQYF	TGTGCCAGCAGTTACTCGTACTCTAACCGCTACGAGCAGTACTTC	many	TRBV6-5	TRBJ2-7	NA
CASSLSGELFF	TGTGCCAGCAGCTTATCCGGGGAGCTGTTTTTT	few	TRBV7-9	TRBJ2-2	NA
CASSPRTGENSPLHF	TGTGCCAGCAGCCCCCGGACAGGGGAAAATTCACCCCTCCACTTT	few	TRBV9	TRBJ1-6	TRBD1
CAGSPIISTDTQYF	TGTGCCGGGAGCCCTATCATTAGCACAGATACGCAGTATTTT	medium-sized	TRBV30	TRBJ2-3	NA
CASSRGGQADSPLHF	TGTGCCAGCAGTCGAGGGGGACAGGCGGATTCACCCCTCCACTTT	few	TRBV6-5	TRBJ1-6	TRBD1
CASSQVGSGDTQYF	TGTGCCAGCAGCCAAGTGGGTTCCGGAGATACGCAGTATTTT	NA	TRBV3-1	TRBJ2-3	NA
CASSVNDYEQYF	TGCGCCAGCAGCGTAAACGACTACGAGCAGTACTTC	NA	TRBV5-1	TRBJ2-7	NA
CASSQDGRTGGSYEQYF	TGCGCCAGCAGCCAAGATGGAAGGACAGGGGGCTCCTACGAGCAGTACTTC	many	TRBV4-3	TRBJ2-7	TRBD1
CASSQTGNSPLHF	TGTGCCAGCAGTCAAACAGGGAATTCACCCCTCCACTTT	many	TRBV6-5	TRBJ1-6	NA
CASSPGTSFNTEAFF	TGTGCCAGCAGCCCTGGGACATCTTTCAACACTGAAGCTTTCTTT	many	TRBV7-9	TRBJ1-1	NA
CASSWTPGSKNIQYF	TGTGCCAGCAGTTGGACCCCCGGTAGCAAAAACATTCAGTACTTC	NA	TRBV28	TRBJ2-4	NA
CASSLGIAGGAADTQYF	TGTGCCAGCAGCTTAGGAATAGCGGGAGGGGCCGCAGATACGCAGTATTTT	few	TRBV7-2	TRBJ2-3	TRBD2
CASSQGRLAGAGELFF	TGCGCCAGCAGCCAAGGACGACTAGCGGGAGCCGGGGAGCTGTTTTTT	NA	TRBV4-3	TRBJ2-2	TRBD2
CASSQDVGQVHQPQHF	TGTGCCAGCAGCCAAGATGTGGGGCAGGTCCACCAGCCCCAGCATTTT	many	TRBV4-2	TRBJ1-5	NA
CASSYSNGQVAGANEKLFF	TGTGCCAGCAGTTACTCTAACGGACAGGTGGCAGGAGCTAATGAAAAACTGTTTTTT	many	TRBV6-6	TRBJ1-4	TRBD1
CASSTLNTEAFF	TGTGCCAGCAGTACTCTGAACACTGAAGCTTTCTTT	many	TRBV25-1	TRBJ1-1	NA
CAISESTRYNEQFF	TGTGCCATCAGTGAGTCGACTAGATACAATGAGCAGTTCTTC	many	TRBV10-3	TRBJ2-1	NA
CASSQDGGRGQFF	TGCGCCAGCAGCCAAGATGGGGGCAGGGGGCAGTTCTTC	many	TRBV4-3	TRBJ2-1	NA
CASSQETGGNTEAFF	TGTGCCAGCAGCCAAGAGACTGGGGGGAACACTGAAGCTTTCTTT	medium-sized	TRBV4-2	TRBJ1-1	NA
CSARVGGTEAFF	TGCAGTGCTAGAGTCGGGGGGACAGAGGCTTTCTTT	many	TRBV20-1	TRBJ1-1	TRBD1
CASSAGTGTYEQYF	TGTGCCAGCAGCGCCGGGACAGGGACCTACGAGCAGTACTTC	many	TRBV5-4	TRBJ2-7	TRBD1
CASSAGNTEAFF	TGTGCCAGCTCTGCGGGGAACACTGAAGCTTTCTTT	many	TRBV27	TRBJ1-1	NA
CATSAVAGATYNEQFF	TGTGCCACCAGTGCCGTAGCGGGGGCTACCTACAATGAGCAGTTCTTC	many	TRBV24-1	TRBJ2-1	TRBD2
CASSLQGARETQYF	TGTGCCAGCAGCTTACAGGGGGCGCGGGAGACCCAGTACTTC	many	TRBV7-3	TRBJ2-5	TRBD1
CASSLGHQETQYF	TGTGCCAGCAGCCTGGGACACCAAGAGACCCAGTACTTC	NA	TRBV3-1	TRBJ2-5	NA
CASRQDANEKLFF	TGTGCCAGCAGGCAGGACGCTAATGAAAAACTGTTTTTT	medium-sized	TRBV2	TRBJ1-4	NA
CATSDLVFLAKNIQYF	TGTGCCACCAGTGATTTGGTGTTCTTAGCCAAAAACATTCAGTACTTC	many	TRBV24-1	TRBJ2-4	NA
CSVESGLGQPQHF	TGCAGCGTTGAATCGGGGCTTGGTCAGCCCCAGCATTTT	few	TRBV29-1	TRBJ1-5	NA